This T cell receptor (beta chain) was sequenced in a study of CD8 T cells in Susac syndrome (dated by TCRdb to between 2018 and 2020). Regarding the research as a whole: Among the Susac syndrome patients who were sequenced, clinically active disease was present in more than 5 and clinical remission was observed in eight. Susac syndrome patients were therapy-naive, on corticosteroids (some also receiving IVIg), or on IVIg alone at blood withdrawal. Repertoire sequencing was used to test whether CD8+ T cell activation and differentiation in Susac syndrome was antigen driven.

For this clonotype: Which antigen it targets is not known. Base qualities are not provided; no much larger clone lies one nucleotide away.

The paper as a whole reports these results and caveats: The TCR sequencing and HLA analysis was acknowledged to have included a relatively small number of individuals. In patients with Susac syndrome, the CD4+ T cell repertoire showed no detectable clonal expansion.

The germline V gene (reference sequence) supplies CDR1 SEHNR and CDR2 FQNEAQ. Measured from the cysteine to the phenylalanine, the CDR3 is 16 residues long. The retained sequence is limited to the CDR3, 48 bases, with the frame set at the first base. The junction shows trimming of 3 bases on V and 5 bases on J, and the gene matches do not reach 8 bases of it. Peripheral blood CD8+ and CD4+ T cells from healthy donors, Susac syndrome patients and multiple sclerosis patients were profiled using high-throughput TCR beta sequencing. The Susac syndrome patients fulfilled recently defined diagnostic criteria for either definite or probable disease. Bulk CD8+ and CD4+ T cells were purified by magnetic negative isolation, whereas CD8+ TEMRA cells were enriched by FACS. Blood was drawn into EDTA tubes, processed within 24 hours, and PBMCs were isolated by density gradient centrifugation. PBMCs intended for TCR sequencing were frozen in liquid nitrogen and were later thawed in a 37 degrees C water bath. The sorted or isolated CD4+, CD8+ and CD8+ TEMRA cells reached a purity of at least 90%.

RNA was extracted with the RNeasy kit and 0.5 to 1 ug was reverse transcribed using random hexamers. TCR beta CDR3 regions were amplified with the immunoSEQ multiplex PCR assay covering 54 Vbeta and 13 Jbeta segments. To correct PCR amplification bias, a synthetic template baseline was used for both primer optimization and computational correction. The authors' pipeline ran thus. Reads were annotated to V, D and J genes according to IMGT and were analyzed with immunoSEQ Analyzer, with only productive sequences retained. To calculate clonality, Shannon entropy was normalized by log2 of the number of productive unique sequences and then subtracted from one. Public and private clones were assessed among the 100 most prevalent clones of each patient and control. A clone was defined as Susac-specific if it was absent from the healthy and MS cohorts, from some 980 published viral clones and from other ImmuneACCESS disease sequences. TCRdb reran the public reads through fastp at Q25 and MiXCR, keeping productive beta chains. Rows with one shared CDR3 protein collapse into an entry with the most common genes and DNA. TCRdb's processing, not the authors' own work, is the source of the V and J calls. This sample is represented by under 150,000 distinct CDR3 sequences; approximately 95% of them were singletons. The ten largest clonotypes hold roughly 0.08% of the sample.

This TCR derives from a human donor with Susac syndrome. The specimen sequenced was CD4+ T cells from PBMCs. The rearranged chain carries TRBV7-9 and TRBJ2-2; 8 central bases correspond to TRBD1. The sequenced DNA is TGTGCCAGCAGCTTCGGACAGGGAAGAGCAACCGGGGAGCTGTTTTTT. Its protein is CASSFGQGRATGELFF.